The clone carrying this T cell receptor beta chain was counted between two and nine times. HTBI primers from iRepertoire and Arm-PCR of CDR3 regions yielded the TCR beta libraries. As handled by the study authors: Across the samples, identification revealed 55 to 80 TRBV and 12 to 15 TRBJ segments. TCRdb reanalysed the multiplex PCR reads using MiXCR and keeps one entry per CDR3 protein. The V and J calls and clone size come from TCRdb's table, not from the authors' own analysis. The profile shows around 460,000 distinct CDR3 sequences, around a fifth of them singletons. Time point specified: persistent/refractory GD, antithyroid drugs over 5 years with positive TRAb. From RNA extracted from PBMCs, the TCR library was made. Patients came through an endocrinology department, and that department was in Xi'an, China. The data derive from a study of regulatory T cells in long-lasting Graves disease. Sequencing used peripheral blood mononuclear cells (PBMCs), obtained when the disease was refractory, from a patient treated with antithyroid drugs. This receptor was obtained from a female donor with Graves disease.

CDR3 sequence (DNA): TGCAGTGCTAGTTCTGGGACTACCATCTACGAGCAGTACTTC. As protein: CSASSGTTIYEQYF. The rearrangement uses TRBV20-1 and TRBJ2-7; 7 nucleotides agree with TRBD2. CDR3 length: 14 residues. Trimming took 3 bases from V and 3 from J; bases not matched to a gene: 8. Germline V CDR1 and CDR2: DFQATT, SNEGSKA (reference sequence).